This T cell receptor beta chain comes out of a study of vaccination effects on CD4 cells after COVID-19. A word on this clone: Its antigen is unidentified.

Sequencing was performed with immunoSEQ multiplex PCR; in TCRdb, only in-frame clones are kept and a portion is missing. The sample holds 25,000 or so clones; 55% to 75% are singletons and the top ten take 12%. Ahead of sequencing, the ViraFEST assay grew antigen-specific CD4+ T cells using viral peptide pools. Subsequent to a culture period of more than 9 days, CD4+ T cells were isolated. Each vaccine recipient was nucleocapsid antibody negative and had no prior SARS-CoV-2 infection. Half the medium was replaced with IL-2 medium on days 3 and 7. Germline CDR1 is MNHEY and CDR2 is SMNVEV (reference sequence). V gave up 7 bases and J gave up 5 bases; unmatched junction bases: 11. CDR3 length: 15 amino acids. Points from the study as a whole: Substantial clonal contraction characterized both infection- and vaccine-induced clones late after vaccination. The authors studied few convalescent patients and collected no early post-infection timepoints. In vaccinees who were healthy, merely 1 out of 255 vaccine-induced clones cross-reacted with common cold coronaviruses.

The TCR comes from a human donor who received a COVID-19 vaccine. The sample consisted of CD4+ T cells from PBMCs cultured with HCoV-OC43 spike peptides, taken before COVID-19 vaccination. The sample's subset: HCoV-OC43 spike overlapping peptide pool stimulation. V gene TRBV27 combines with J gene TRBJ2-3; 8 bases agree with TRBD2. CDR3 region: CASINTGGGLDTQYF. CDR3 nucleotide sequence: TGTGCCAGCATTAACACGGGCGGGGGGTTAGATACGCAGTATTTT.